Here is one T cell receptor (beta chain) with its context. V trimming: 4 bases; J trimming: 4 bases; junction bases outside the gene matches: 6. The CDR3 runs to 15 residues. Germline V lookup: CDR1 PRHDT, CDR2 FYEKMQ (reference sequence). This record belongs to a study of blood T cell repertoires in COVID-19. About the research overall: Samples representing acute and convalescent COVID-19 were sourced from the United States, Italy and Spain.

Assay used: immunoSEQ multiplex PCR; TCRdb lists only in-frame clones, some missing. The sample holds 250,000 to 300,000 clones; 91% are singletons and the top ten take approximately 1.2%. The sequence was obtained from a human donor in a cohort exposed to, infected with or recovered from COVID-19 (not recorded which). The donor label of this sample is uncertain. The chain recombines TRBV13 with TRBJ2-3, with 9 bases lining up with TRBD1. Sequencing used PBMCs or T cells enriched from blood (not recorded which). CDR3 DNA sequence: TGTGCCAGCAGCTCACACAGGGGGCTCCCAGATACGCAGTATTTT. It is translated as CASSSHRGLPDTQYF.